Presented here are 29 T cell receptor beta chains from one specimen sequenced in a study of blood T cell repertoires in COVID-19. Produced via immunoSEQ multiplex PCR; TCRdb's table is partial and in-frame only. The table includes just over 150,000 clones, approximately 82% detected once. Sequencing was done on a sample of peripheral blood. The receptors derive from a woman in her thirties or forties with COVID-19, enrolled during active disease.

The chain employs TRBV18 and TRBJ2-3, with 7 bases aligning to TRBD1. The germline V gene encodes CDR1 KGHSH and CDR2 LQKENI. This CDR3 has 14 residues. V shed 4 bases, J shed 3 bases, and the junction held 4 bases outside the gene matches. Here the CDR3 DNA reads TGTGCCAGCTCACGCCCGACAGGGACAGATACGCAGTATTTT. It encodes CASSRPTGTDTQYF.

The chain is built from TRBV15 and TRBJ2-5; 11 positions agree with TRBD2. V shed 1 base and J 7 bases; nucleotides not matched to a gene: 8. The germline gives CDR1 LNHNV, CDR2 YYDKDF (reference sequence). This CDR3 contains 16 residues. CDR3 in DNA: TGTGCCACCAGCAGAGGGCCGACTAGCGGGGAAGGGACCCAGTACTTC. This encodes CATSRGPTSGEGTQYF.

V and J are TRBV5-4 and TRBJ1-4; D is undetermined. This CDR3 comprises 16 residues. The V gene lost 2 bases and the J gene lost 10 bases, with 21 bases spanning the gap. Per the germline V gene, CDR1 is SGHNT and CDR2 is YYREEE (reference sequence). CDR3 sequence reads: CASSFLTDRYRGKLFF. In DNA form, the CDR3 reads TGTGCCAGCAGCTTCCTCACAGATCGGTATCGGGGAAAACTGTTTTTT.

The gene calls are TRBV6-5 and TRBJ2-3, with 8 bases lining up with TRBD1. The CDR3 runs to 15 residues. The germline gives CDR1 MNHEY, CDR2 SVGAGI. V shed 6 bases and J 0 bases; nucleotides not matched to a gene: 5. This CDR3 is CASSQQGVSTDTQYF. CDR3 sequence (DNA): TGTGCCAGCAGCCAACAGGGGGTGAGCACAGATACGCAGTATTTT.

CDR3 nucleotides: TGTGCCAGCAGCTTAGGGAGTCCCCAGTTCTTC. Amino acid sequence: CASSLGSPQFF. The rearrangement joins TRBV7-9 to TRBJ2-1; D is unresolved. Trimming took off 1 base at V and 13 bases at J, with 8 bases between the two ends. Germline loops: CDR1 SEHNR, CDR2 FQNEAQ (reference sequence). This CDR3 is built from 11 residues.

In DNA form, the CDR3 reads TGTGCCAGCAGCCGGTTTCGGAGGTTAGCGGGGTTAGATACGCAGTATTTT. Translating it yields CASSRFRRLAGLDTQYF. The chain is built from TRBV14 and TRBJ2-3; 8 bases line up with TRBD2. Unmatched junction bases numbered 14, after V lost 4 bases and J lost 5 bases. CDR1 is SGHDN, CDR2 FVKESK, per germline. The CDR3 runs to 17 residues.

This clone showed up just once. The chain links TRBV10-1 to TRBJ2-3; TRBD2 agrees at 14 bases. The CDR3 contains 17 residues. Germline lookup yields CDR1 WNHNN and CDR2 SYGVQD (reference sequence). Trimming took 6 bases from V and 4 from J; bases not matched to a gene: 9. The CDR3 loop is CASSAGTSGSNADTQYF. The CDR3 DNA reads as TGCGCCAGCAGCGCCGGGACTAGCGGGAGTAACGCAGATACGCAGTATTTT.

This chain links TRBV10-3 with TRBJ2-1; 8 bases agree with TRBD1. After removal of 10 bases from V and 8 bases from J, the junction contained 10 bases not matched to a gene. The CDR3 totals 13 residues. The germline V gene has CDR1 ENHRY and CDR2 SYGVKD. The CDR3 bases are TGTGCCACCGGGACAGGCTTCGATGATGAGCAGTTCTTC. Its protein is CATGTGFDDEQFF.

This sequence joins TRBV10-3 and TRBJ1-5, with 8 bases matching TRBD1. The CDR3 has 13 amino acids. V dropped 6 bases and J dropped 6; count of bases not matched to a gene: 4. The germline V gene has CDR1 ENHRY and CDR2 SYGVKD. Here the CDR3 reads CAIRDREAQPQHF. The CDR3 DNA is TGTGCCATCAGGGACAGGGAGGCTCAGCCCCAGCATTTT.

The J gene is TRBJ2-2, the V gene TRBV6-6; D is possibly TRBD1 (5 bases). The CDR3 runs to 16 residues. V was trimmed by 0 bases and J by 3 bases, leaving 11 bases between them. Germline values: CDR1 MNHNY, CDR2 SVGAGI (reference sequence). CDR3 nucleotide sequence: TGTGCCAGCAGTTACTCGACTCAGGGTGACACCGGGGAGCTGTTTTTT. Amino acid sequence: CASSYSTQGDTGELFF.

This clone showed up just a few times. The CDR3 here is CATSREGSSGNTIYF. The CDR3 DNA sequence: TGTGCCACCAGCAGAGAAGGGAGTTCTGGAAACACCATATATTTT. This chain connects TRBV15 to TRBJ1-3; no clear D gene. Trimming took off 0 bases at V and 1 base at J, with 7 bases between the two ends. This CDR3 spans 15 amino acids. The germline gives CDR1 LNHNV, CDR2 YYDKDF (reference sequence).

This chain joins TRBV2 and TRBJ2-7; perhaps TRBD1 as D (6 bases). CDR3 size: 13 residues. CDR1 SNHLY and CDR2 FYNNEI come from the germline V gene. With 5 bases removed from V and 4 bases from J, the gap between germline ends came to 12 bases. CDR3: CASSSTGQYEQYV. In DNA form, the CDR3 reads TGTGCCAGCAGTTCCACGGGACAATACGAGCAGTACGTC.

The chain employs TRBV4-1 and TRBJ1-1; the D is unclear. Germline CDR1 reads MGHRA; CDR2 reads YSYEKL. V was clipped by 1 base and J by 2 bases, with 20 bases between them. CDR3 length: 18 residues. CDR3 in DNA: TGCGCCAGCAGCCAAGGAAGGGAGATACCACTGCCCAACACTGAAGCTTTCTTT. Its translation: CASSQGREIPLPNTEAFF.

The chain has TRBV30 and TRBJ2-2; D ambiguous. The CDR3 totals 11 residues. Trimming cost V 4 bases and J 8 bases, with 8 bases left between them. Germline V lookup: CDR1 GTSNPN, CDR2 SVGIG (reference sequence). CDR3 region: CAWTERGELFF. The CDR3 DNA reads as TGTGCCTGGACGGAGAGGGGGGAGCTGTTTTTT.

The V gene is TRBV4-2, the J gene TRBJ1-5; possibly TRBD1 for D (5 bases). The CDR3 is 17 amino acids. V was shortened by 3 bases and J by 3 bases, with 18 bases between the two germline ends. Germline-derived CDR1 and CDR2 are LGHNA and YNFKEQ. CDR3 protein: CASSHGGAVEANQPQHF. The CDR3, as DNA: TGTGCCAGCAGCCATGGAGGGGCGGTAGAAGCCAATCAGCCCCAGCATTTT.

This chain uses TRBV10-3 with TRBJ2-7; 7 bases agree with TRBD2. The CDR3 is made up of 14 amino acids. The germline gives CDR1 ENHRY, CDR2 SYGVKD. The V and J ends lost 2 bases and 0 bases, in that order; junction bases with no gene match: 1. The CDR3 DNA sequence: TGTGCCATCAGTGAGGGGAGGGCCTCCTACGAGCAGTACTTC. Amino acid sequence: CAISEGRASYEQYF.

The chain joins TRBV5-1 to TRBJ2-7; D remains ambiguous. V lost 1 base, J lost 0 bases, and 17 bases lay in between. Germline V gene lookup returns CDR1 SGHRS and CDR2 YFSETQ. The CDR3 extends over 17 amino acids. CDR3 nucleotides: TGCGCCAGCAGCTTGAATAGCCTACGGAATAGCTCCTACGAGCAGTACTTC. Translation: CASSLNSLRNSSYEQYF.

The rearrangement joins TRBV19 to TRBJ2-7; 11 bases agree with TRBD2. Per germline, CDR1 LNHDA and CDR2 SQIVND (reference sequence). The CDR3 length is 15 residues. V was pared by 5 bases and J by 4 bases, with 7 bases of the junction left unmatched. CDR3: CASSYSGRARYEQYF. CDR3 nucleotide sequence: TGTGCCAGTAGTTATAGCGGGAGGGCCAGGTACGAGCAGTACTTC.

This clone was counted ten times or more. The rearrangement joins TRBV18 to TRBJ2-7; 9 nucleotides line up with TRBD2. Germline V lookup: CDR1 KGHSH, CDR2 LQKENI. This CDR3 region has 16 residues. The trim removed 0 bases at V and 5 bases at J, leaving 8 bases unmatched. The CDR3 region is CASSPPLRGRADEQYF. CDR3 sequence (DNA): TGTGCCAGCTCACCACCCCTGCGCGGGAGGGCCGACGAGCAGTACTTC.

The rearrangement uses TRBV30 and TRBJ1-4; D ambiguous. The V end lost 5 bases, the J end lost 5 bases, and 12 bases lay between the germline ends. CDR1 and CDR2 (germline): GTSNPN, SVGIG (reference sequence). The CDR3 is 13 residues long. The CDR3 loop is CAWSGMANEKLFF. The CDR3 nucleotides read TGTGCCTGGTCCGGGATGGCGAATGAAAAACTGTTTTTT.

The J gene is TRBJ1-1, the V gene TRBV29-1, with 8 positions matching TRBD1. This CDR3 contains 12 residues. Germline V gene lookup returns CDR1 SQVTM and CDR2 ANQGSEA. The V and J ends lost 6 bases and 5 bases, in that order; junction bases with no gene match: 5. The CDR3 loop reads CSVAQGATEAFF. The CDR3 region has the DNA TGCAGCGTCGCTCAGGGGGCAACTGAAGCTTTCTTT.

The gene calls are TRBV7-8 and TRBJ1-2; 8 bases map to TRBD1. The CDR3 is made up of 17 amino acids. Germline values: CDR1 SGHVS, CDR2 FQNEAQ. V was clipped by 5 bases and J by 4 bases; unmatched bases: 15. The CDR3 spells CASSPGQGARRSYGYTF. The CDR3 DNA reads as TGTGCCAGCAGCCCAGGGCAGGGGGCGCGACGAAGCTATGGCTACACCTTC.

This sequence joins TRBV7-9 and TRBJ2-3; 11 bases align to TRBD2. Germline V CDR1 and CDR2: SEHNR, FQNEAQ (reference sequence). The V segment lost 2 bases and the J segment 5 bases; nucleotides outside the gene matches: 6. This CDR3 spans 16 amino acids. In DNA form, the CDR3 reads TGTGCCAGCAGCTTAATTAGCGGGAGGGAGGGAGATACGCAGTATTTT. It codes for CASSLISGREGDTQYF.

The chain uses TRBV13 and TRBJ1-1, with unresolved D. The germline CDR1 and CDR2 sequences are PRHDT and FYEKMQ (reference sequence). The CDR3 consists of 14 residues. Trimming shortened V by 0 bases and J by 6 bases, and 11 bases separated the two germline ends. This CDR3 is CASSLGRDYAEAFF. CDR3 sequence (DNA): TGTGCCAGCAGCTTAGGCCGGGATTACGCTGAAGCTTTCTTT.

The V and J genes are TRBV28 and TRBJ2-1; 10 nucleotides match TRBD2. The CDR3 runs to 15 residues. V was clipped by 6 bases and J by 3 bases; unmatched bases: 5. Per germline, CDR1 MDHEN and CDR2 SYDVKM. CDR3 sequence reads: CASRKLAGVYNEQFF. The CDR3 DNA is TGTGCCAGCAGGAAGCTAGCGGGAGTCTACAATGAGCAGTTCTTC.

This clone was detected only a few times. Other DNA sequences from this sample encode an identical CDR3 as well. The chain joins TRBV28 to TRBJ2-5; 12 bases fit TRBD2. V was clipped by 2 bases and J by 2 bases; unmatched bases: 0. CDR3 length: 15 amino acids. Germline CDR1 and CDR2: MDHEN and SYDVKM. For the CDR3, the DNA is TGTGCCAGCAGTTTAACTAGCGGGGGGCAAGAGACCCAGTACTTC. Protein product: CASSLTSGGQETQYF.

The rearrangement links TRBV10-3 to TRBJ2-7; TRBD2 agrees at 7 bases. Per germline, CDR1 ENHRY and CDR2 SYGVKD. This CDR3 contains 14 residues. J was trimmed by 2 bases and V by 5 bases; bases with no gene match: 6. The DNA of the CDR3 is TGTGCCATCAGTTCCGGGACTACACCCTACGAGCAGTACTTC. Translated, it gives CAISSGTTPYEQYF.

This clone was seen a few times. The rearrangement uses TRBV30 and TRBJ1-3, with D hard to call. V lost 3 bases to trimming and J lost 4 bases, with 10 bases between them. Germline V CDR1 and CDR2: GTSNPN, SVGIG (reference sequence). The CDR3 extends over 13 amino acids. This CDR3 is CAWSLVRGNTIYF. In DNA form, the CDR3 reads TGTGCCTGGAGCCTTGTCCGGGGAAACACCATATATTTT.

The V gene is TRBV24-1, the J gene TRBJ2-1; 13 bases line up with TRBD2. CDR3 size: 15 residues. Germline CDR1 is KGHDR and CDR2 is SFDVKD. With V trimmed by 4 bases and J by 9 bases, 5 bases remained unmatched. The CDR3 protein is CATSDTTSGRPEQFF. CDR3 DNA: TGTGCCACCAGTGACACGACTAGCGGGAGGCCTGAGCAGTTCTTC.